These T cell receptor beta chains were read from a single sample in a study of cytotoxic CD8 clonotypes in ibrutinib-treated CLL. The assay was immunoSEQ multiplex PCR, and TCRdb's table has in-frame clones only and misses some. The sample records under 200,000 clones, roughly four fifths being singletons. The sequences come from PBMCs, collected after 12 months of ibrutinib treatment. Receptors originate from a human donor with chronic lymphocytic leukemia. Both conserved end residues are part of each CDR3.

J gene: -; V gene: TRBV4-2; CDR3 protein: CASSQDYFYEQYF
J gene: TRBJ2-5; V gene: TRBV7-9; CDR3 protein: CASSPDGGALWETQYF
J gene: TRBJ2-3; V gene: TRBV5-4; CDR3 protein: CASSLGLAGVLSTDTQYF
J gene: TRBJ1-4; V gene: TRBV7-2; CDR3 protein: CASSAENRVGEKLFF
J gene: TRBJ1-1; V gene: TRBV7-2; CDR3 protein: CASSLGVLAFF
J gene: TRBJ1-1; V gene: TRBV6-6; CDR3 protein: CASSYSVENTEAFF
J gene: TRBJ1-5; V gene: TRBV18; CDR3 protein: CASSPQGAGGGGNQPQHF
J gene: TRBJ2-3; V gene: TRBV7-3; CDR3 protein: CASSPTGVTSTDTQYF
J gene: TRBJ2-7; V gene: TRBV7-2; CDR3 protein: CASSPGPWERGGPRGQYF
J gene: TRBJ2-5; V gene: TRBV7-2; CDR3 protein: CASSLGKKETQYF
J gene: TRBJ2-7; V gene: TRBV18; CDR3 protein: CASSKTGPPSEQYF
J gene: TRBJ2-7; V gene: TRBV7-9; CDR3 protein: CASSSTSGGPYEQYF
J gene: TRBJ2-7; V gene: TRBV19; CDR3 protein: CASRTSDTSSYEQYF
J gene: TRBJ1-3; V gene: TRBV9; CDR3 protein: CASSVVGSGNTIYF
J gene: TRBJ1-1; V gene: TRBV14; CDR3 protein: CASSQHNSGEAFF
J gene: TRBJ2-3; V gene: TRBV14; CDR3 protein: CASSQRDRRKVSTDTQYF